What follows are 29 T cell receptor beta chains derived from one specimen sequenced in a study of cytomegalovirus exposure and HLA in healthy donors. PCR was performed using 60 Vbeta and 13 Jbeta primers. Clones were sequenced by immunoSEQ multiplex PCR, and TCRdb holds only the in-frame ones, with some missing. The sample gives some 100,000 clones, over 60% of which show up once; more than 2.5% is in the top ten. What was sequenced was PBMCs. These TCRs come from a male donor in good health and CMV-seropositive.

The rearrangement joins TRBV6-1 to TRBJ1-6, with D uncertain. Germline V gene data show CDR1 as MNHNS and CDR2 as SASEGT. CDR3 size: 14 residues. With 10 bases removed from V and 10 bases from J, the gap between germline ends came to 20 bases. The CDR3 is CATERLGEGSPLHF. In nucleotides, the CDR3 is TGTGCCACCGAAAGGCTGGGAGAAGGATCACCCCTCCACTTT.

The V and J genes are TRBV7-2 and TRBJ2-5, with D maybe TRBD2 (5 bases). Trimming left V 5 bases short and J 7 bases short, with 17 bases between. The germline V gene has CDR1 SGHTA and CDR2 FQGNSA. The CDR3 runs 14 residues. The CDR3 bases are TGTGCCAGCAGCCCCTTGGGCGCGGGTGGGACCCAGTACTTC. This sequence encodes CASSPLGAGGTQYF.

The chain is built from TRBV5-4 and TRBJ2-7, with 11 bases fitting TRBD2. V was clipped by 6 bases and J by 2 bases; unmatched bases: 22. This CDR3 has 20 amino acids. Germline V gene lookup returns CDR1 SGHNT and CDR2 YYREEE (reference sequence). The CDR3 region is CASNGPLAGAPHVIAYEQYF. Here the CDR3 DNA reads TGTGCCAGCAACGGTCCACTAGCGGGGGCCCCCCACGTTATAGCCTACGAGCAGTACTTC.

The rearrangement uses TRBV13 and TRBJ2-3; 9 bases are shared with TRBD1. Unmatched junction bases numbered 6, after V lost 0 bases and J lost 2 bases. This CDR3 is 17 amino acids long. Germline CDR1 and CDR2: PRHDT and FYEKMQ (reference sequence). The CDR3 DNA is TGTGCCAGCAGCTTAGGCCGGGACAGGGTGATCACAGATACGCAGTATTTT. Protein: CASSLGRDRVITDTQYF.

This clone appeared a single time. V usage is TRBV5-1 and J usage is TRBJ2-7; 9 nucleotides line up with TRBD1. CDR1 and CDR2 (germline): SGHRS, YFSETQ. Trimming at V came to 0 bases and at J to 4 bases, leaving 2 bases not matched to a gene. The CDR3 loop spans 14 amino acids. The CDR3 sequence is CASSLADRGYEQYF. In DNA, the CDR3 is TGCGCCAGCAGCTTGGCCGACAGGGGGTACGAGCAGTACTTC. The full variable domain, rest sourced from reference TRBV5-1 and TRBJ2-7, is KAGVTQTPRYLIKTRGQQVTLSCSPISGHRSVSWYQQTPGQGLQFLFEYFSETQRNKGNFPGRFSGRQFSNSRSEMNVSTLELGDSALYLCASSLADRGYEQYFGPGTRLTVT.

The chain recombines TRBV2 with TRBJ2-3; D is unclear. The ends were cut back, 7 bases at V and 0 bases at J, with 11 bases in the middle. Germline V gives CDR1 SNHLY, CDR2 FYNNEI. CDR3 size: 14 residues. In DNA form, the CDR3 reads TGTGCCAGCAACTTGATCGCCAGCACAGATACGCAGTATTTT. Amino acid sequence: CASNLIASTDTQYF.

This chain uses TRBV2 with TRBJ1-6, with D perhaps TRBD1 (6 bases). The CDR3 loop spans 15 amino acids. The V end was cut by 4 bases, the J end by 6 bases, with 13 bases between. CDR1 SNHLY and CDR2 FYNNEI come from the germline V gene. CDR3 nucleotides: TGTGCCAGCAGTGCCCCGGGGGGGGCTAATTCACCCCTCCACTTT. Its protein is CASSAPGGANSPLHF.

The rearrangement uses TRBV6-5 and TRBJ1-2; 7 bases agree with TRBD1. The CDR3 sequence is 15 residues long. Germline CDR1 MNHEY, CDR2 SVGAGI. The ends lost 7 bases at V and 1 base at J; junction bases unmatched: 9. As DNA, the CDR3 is TGTGCCAGCACCCACCGGGACAGAGTTAACTATGGCTACACCTTC. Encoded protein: CASTHRDRVNYGYTF.

The CDR3 loop is CASSSGLAGPMTQYF. The CDR3 DNA reads TGTGCCAGCAGCTCGGGACTAGCGGGCCCCATGACCCAGTACTTC. V usage is TRBV7-2 and J usage is TRBJ2-5; 12 nucleotides match TRBD2. With V trimmed by 4 bases and J by 7 bases, 7 bases remained unmatched. Germline V gives CDR1 SGHTA, CDR2 FQGNSA. CDR3 length: 15 residues.

The CDR3 nucleotides are TGCGCCAGCAGGCAGGGCGCACAAGAGACCCAGTACTTC. Translating gives CASRQGAQETQYF. The chain links TRBV5-1 to TRBJ2-5, with TRBD1 as a possible D gene (5 bases). Trimming removed 5 bases from V and 2 bases from J, with 10 bases in between. This CDR3 region has 13 residues. The germline V gene encodes CDR1 SGHRS and CDR2 YFSETQ.

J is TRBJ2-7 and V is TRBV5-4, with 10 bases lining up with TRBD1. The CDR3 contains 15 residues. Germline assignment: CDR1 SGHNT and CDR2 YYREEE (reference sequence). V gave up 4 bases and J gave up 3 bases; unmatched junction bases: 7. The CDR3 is CASSGAGQGIYEQYF. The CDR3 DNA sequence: TGTGCCAGCAGCGGCGCGGGACAGGGGATCTACGAGCAGTACTTC. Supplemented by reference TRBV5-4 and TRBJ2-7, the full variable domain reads ETGVTQSPTHLIKTRGQQVTLRCSSQSGHNTVSWYQQALGQGPQFIFQYYREEENGRGNFPPRFSGLQFPNYSSELNVNALELDDSALYLCASSGAGQGIYEQYFGPGTRLTVT.

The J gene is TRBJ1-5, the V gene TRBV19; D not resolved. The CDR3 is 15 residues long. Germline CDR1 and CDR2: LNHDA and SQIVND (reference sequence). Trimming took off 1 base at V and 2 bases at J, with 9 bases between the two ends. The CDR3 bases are TGTGCCAGTAGTATAGCCGGAGCCGGCAATCAGCCCCAGCATTTT. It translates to CASSIAGAGNQPQHF.

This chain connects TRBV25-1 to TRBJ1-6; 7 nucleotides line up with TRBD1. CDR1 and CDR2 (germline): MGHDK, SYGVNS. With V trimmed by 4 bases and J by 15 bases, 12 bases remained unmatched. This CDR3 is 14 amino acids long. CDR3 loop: CASSAPWTGPVLHF. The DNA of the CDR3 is TGTGCCAGCAGTGCCCCTTGGACAGGCCCGGTCCTCCACTTT.

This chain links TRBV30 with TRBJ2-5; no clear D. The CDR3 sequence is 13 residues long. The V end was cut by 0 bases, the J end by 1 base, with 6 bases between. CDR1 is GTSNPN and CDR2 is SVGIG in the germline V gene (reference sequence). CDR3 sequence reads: CAWSVDSQETQYF. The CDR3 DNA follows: TGTGCCTGGAGTGTTGATAGCCAAGAGACCCAGTACTTC.

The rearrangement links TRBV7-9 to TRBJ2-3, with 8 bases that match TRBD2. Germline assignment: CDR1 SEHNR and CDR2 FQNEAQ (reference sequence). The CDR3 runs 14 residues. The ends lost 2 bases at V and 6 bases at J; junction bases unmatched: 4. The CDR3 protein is CASSLTSSGDTQYF. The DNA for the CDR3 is TGTGCCAGCAGCTTAACGTCTAGCGGGGATACGCAGTATTTT. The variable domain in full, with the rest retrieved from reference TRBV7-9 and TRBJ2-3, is DTGVSQNPRHKITKRGQNVTFRCDPISEHNRLYWYRQTLGQGPEFLTYFQNEAQLEKSRLLSDRFSAERPKGSFSTLEIQRTEQGDSAMYLCASSLTSSGDTQYFGPGTRLTVL.

The CDR3 coding sequence is TGTGCCAGCAGCTTAGCGGCGGGGGGTCTCAATGAGCAGTTCTTC. This encodes CASSLAAGGLNEQFF. The rearrangement joins TRBV7-3 to TRBJ2-1; 8 nucleotides match TRBD2. This CDR3 spans 15 amino acids. J was trimmed by 6 bases and V by 2 bases; bases with no gene match: 6. Germline V gene data show CDR1 as SGHTA and CDR2 as FQGTGA.

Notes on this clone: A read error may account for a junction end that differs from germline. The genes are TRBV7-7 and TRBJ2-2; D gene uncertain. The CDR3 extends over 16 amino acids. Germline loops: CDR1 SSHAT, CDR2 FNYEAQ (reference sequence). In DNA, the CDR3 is TGTGCTAGCAGCCCGGCCCCTAGTTCAAACACCGGGGAGCTGTTTTTT. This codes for CASSPAPSSNTGELFF.

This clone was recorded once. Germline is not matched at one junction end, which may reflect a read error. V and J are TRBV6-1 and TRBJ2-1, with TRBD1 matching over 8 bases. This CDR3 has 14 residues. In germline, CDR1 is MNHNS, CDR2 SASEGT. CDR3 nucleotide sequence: TGTGCCAGCGGTGACAGGGGAGCTTACAATGAGCAGTTCTTC. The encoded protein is CASGDRGAYNEQFF.

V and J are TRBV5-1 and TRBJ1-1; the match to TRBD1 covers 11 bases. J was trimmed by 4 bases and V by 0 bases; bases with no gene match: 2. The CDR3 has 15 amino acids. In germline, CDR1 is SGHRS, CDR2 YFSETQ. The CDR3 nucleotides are TGCGCCAGCAGCTTGGGTGGGACAGGGGGCACTGAAGCTTTCTTT. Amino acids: CASSLGGTGGTEAFF.

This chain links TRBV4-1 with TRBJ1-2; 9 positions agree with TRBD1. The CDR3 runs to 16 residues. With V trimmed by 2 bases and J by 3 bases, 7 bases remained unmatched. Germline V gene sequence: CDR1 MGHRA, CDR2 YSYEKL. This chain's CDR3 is CASSQPNRGRDYGYTF. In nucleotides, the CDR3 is TGCGCCAGCAGCCAACCCAACAGGGGGCGCGACTATGGCTACACCTTC.

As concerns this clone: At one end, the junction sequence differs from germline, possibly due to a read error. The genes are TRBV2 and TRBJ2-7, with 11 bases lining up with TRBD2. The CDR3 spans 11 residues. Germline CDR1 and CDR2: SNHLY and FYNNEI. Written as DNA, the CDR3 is TGTGCCAGCAGAGTGACTAGCGGGGCCCACTTC. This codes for CASRVTSGAHF.

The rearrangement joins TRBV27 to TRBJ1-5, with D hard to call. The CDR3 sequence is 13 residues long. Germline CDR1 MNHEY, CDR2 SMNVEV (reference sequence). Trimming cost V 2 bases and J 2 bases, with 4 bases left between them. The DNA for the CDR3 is TGTGCCAGCAGTTTAGTCTGCAATCAGCCCCAGCATTTT. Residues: CASSLVCNQPQHF.

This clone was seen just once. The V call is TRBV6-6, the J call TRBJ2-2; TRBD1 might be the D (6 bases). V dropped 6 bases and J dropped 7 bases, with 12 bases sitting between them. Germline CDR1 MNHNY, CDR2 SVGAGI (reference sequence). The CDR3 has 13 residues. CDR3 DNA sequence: TGTGCCAGCAGGCTAGGGGGTCACGGGGAGCTGTTTTTT. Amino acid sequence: CASRLGGHGELFF.

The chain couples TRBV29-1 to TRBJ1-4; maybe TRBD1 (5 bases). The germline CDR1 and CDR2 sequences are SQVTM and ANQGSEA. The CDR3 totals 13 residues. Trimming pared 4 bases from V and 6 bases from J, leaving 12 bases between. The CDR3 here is CSVAWGADEKLFF. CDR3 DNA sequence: TGCAGCGTTGCTTGGGGCGCGGATGAAAAACTGTTTTTT.

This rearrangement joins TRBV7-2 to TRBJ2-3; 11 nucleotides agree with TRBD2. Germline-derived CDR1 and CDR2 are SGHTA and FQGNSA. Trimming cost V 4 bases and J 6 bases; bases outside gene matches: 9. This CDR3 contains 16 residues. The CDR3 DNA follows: TGTGCCAGCAGCTCCGGTAGCGGGGGGGCCGGCGATACGCAGTATTTT. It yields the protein CASSSGSGGAGDTQYF. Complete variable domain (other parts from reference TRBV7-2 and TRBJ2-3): GAGVSQSPSNKVTEKGKDVELRCDPISGHTALYWYRQSLGQGLEFLIYFQGNSAPDKSGLPSDRFSAERTGGSVSTLTIQRTQQEDSAVYLCASSSGSGGAGDTQYFGPGTRLTVL.

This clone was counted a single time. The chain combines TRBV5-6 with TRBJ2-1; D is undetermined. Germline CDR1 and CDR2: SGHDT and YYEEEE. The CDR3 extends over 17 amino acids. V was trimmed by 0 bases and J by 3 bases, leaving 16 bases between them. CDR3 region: CASSLAEDPWIYNEQFF. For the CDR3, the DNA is TGTGCCAGCAGCTTGGCAGAGGATCCTTGGATCTACAATGAGCAGTTCTTC.

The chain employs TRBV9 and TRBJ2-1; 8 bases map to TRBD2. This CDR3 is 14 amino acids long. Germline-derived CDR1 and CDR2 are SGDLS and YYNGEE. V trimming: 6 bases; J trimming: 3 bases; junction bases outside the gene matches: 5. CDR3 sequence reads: CASNGGGIYNEQFF. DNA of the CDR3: TGTGCCAGCAACGGCGGGGGGATCTACAATGAGCAGTTCTTC.

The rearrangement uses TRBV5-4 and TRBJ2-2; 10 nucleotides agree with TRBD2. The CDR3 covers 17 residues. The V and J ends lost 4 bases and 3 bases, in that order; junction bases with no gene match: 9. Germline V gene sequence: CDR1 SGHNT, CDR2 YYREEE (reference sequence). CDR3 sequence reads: CASSHLSSGGHTGELFF. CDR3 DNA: TGTGCCAGCAGCCACCTCTCTAGCGGGGGCCACACCGGGGAGCTGTTTTTT.

In DNA form, the CDR3 reads TGTGCCAGCAGCTCCCCCGGGAATGAGCAGTTCTTC. It yields the protein CASSSPGNEQFF. The rearrangement uses TRBV7-6 and TRBJ2-1; the D is unclear. Trimming cost V 4 bases and J 7 bases, with 8 bases left between them. CDR1 SGHVS and CDR2 FNYEAQ come from the germline V gene. The CDR3 runs 12 residues.